This T cell receptor (beta chain) was observed in a study of T cells in Graves' hyperthyroidism and ophthalmopathy. Study results and limitations: Ophthalmopathy was predicted by the model a median of around 5.9 months ahead of onset. Researchers found most expanded thyroid clonotypes above 0.001 in blood as well.

CDR1 and CDR2 (germline): ENHRY, SYGVKD. CDR3 length: 11 residues. V was cut by 10 bases and J by 5 bases, with 8 bases left in between. Using roughly 9.4 ml of fresh peripheral blood, PBMCs were prepared. TCR beta CDR3 sequences were amplified from RNA transcripts. A set of HTBI primers served as the primers for a first-round RT-PCR of the TCR CDR3. TCRdb reprocessed the multiplex PCR reads with MiXCR, giving one entry per CDR3 protein. Altogether 660,000 or so distinct CDR3 sequences are present, less than 25% being singletons, with the ten largest covering 34%. This clonotype was seen just once. Its antigen remains unidentified. This may be a read error: a much more frequent sequence differs by one nucleotide.

What was sequenced was blood. This TCR came from a man younger than 40 with Graves' ophthalmopathy. This chain links TRBV10-3 with TRBJ2-2; TRBD1 is a possible D gene (6 bases). CDR3 bases: TGTGCCACCAGGGGAACCGGGGAGCTGTTTTTT. Translating gives CATRGTGELFF.